The next 29 T cell receptor beta chains were all read from a single sample in a study of blood T cell repertoires in COVID-19. Only in-frame clones appear in the TCRdb table, and some are missing; sequencing was by immunoSEQ multiplex PCR. Of 250,000 to 400,000 clones in the sample, around 90% were seen once. The sample was PBMCs or T cells enriched from blood (not recorded which). Receptors were obtained from a man in his 60s who had recovered from COVID-19.

This clone was seen a few times. The chain joins TRBV5-1 to TRBJ1-1; D is perhaps TRBD1 (5 bases). CDR1 is SGHRS, CDR2 YFSETQ, per germline. The CDR3 is made up of 16 amino acids. Trimming took off 0 bases at V and 0 bases at J, with 12 bases between the two ends. CDR3 sequence (DNA): TGCGCCAGCAGCTTGGGGCCACAGGAGCTGAACACTGAAGCTTTCTTT. As protein: CASSLGPQELNTEAFF. The full variable domain, in which reference TRBV5-1 and TRBJ1-1 provide the parts outside the CDR3, is KAGVTQTPRYLIKTRGQQVTLSCSPISGHRSVSWYQQTPGQGLQFLFEYFSETQRNKGNFPGRFSGRQFSNSRSEMNVSTLELGDSALYLCASSLGPQELNTEAFFGQGTRLTVV.

The chain employs TRBV11-2 and TRBJ2-1; 12 bases line up with TRBD2. Germline values: CDR1 SGHAT, CDR2 FQNNGV. This CDR3 region has 14 residues. Unmatched junction bases numbered 3, after V lost 6 bases and J lost 6 bases. The CDR3, as DNA: TGTGCCAGCAGTCGACTAGCGGGAGTCAATGAGCAGTTCTTC. Translated: CASSRLAGVNEQFF.

The V gene is TRBV3-1 (or the pseudogene TRBV3-2), the J gene TRBJ2-1, with a tentative D call TRBD2 (5 bases). The CDR3 has 16 amino acids. Trimming removed 0 bases at V and 3 bases at J, with 12 bases between. Germline assignment: CDR1 LGHDT and CDR2 YNNKEL (reference sequence). CDR3 bases: TGTGCCAGCAGCCAAGATCAGAGACGGGACTACAATGAGCAGTTCTTC. Translated, it gives CASSQDQRRDYNEQFF.

The chain couples TRBV13 to TRBJ2-7; 9 bases align to TRBD2. The CDR3 runs to 15 residues. V shed 6 bases, J shed 1 base, and the junction held 7 bases outside the gene matches. Germline lookup yields CDR1 PRHDT and CDR2 FYEKMQ (reference sequence). The CDR3 loop reads CASSPTSGPSYEQYF. The CDR3 coding sequence is TGTGCCAGCAGTCCTACTAGCGGGCCTTCCTACGAGCAGTACTTC.

The V and J genes are TRBV30 and TRBJ1-2; 9 positions match TRBD1. There are 13 residues in the CDR3. The trim removed 1 base at V and 8 bases at J, leaving 5 bases unmatched. Germline assignment: CDR1 GTSNPN and CDR2 SVGIG (reference sequence). The CDR3 region is CAWSGGQGNGYTF. DNA of the CDR3: TGTGCCTGGAGTGGCGGACAGGGGAACGGCTACACCTTC.

The V call is TRBV27, the J call TRBJ1-6; 7 bases fit TRBD1. The CDR3 contains 18 residues. V lost 3 bases to trimming and J lost 4 bases; unmatched junction nucleotides: 12. Germline V gene sequence: CDR1 MNHEY, CDR2 SMNVEV (reference sequence). CDR3 amino acids: CASSFGARGQNYNSPLHF. CDR3 sequence (DNA): TGTGCCAGCAGTTTCGGGGCACGGGGACAGAATTATAATTCACCCCTCCACTTT.

The chain couples TRBV3-1 (or the pseudogene TRBV3-2) to TRBJ1-1; 12 bases line up with TRBD1. V lost 7 bases to trimming and J lost 7 bases; unmatched junction nucleotides: 10. This CDR3 contains 15 residues. Germline loops: CDR1 LGHDT, CDR2 YNNKEL (reference sequence). In DNA form, the CDR3 reads TGTGCCAGCATTGGGACAGGGACAGGGGGCGATGAAGCTTTCTTT. Translated, it gives CASIGTGTGGDEAFF.

This clone has only one observation. The chain employs TRBV9 and TRBJ2-3; TRBD2 matches 12 bases. Germline V gives CDR1 SGDLS, CDR2 YYNGEE. The CDR3 covers 16 residues. The J segment lost 5 bases and the V segment lost 2 bases, leaving 6 bases of the junction unmatched. CDR3 DNA sequence: TGTGCCAGCAGCGTTACACTAGCGGGAGGCCAAGATACGCAGTATTTT. Translation: CASSVTLAGGQDTQYF.

The CDR3 DNA is TGTGCCAGCAGCCCCCGCGGGACTAGCGGGAGCTACAATGAGCAGTTCTTC. Amino acids: CASSPRGTSGSYNEQFF. The chain has TRBV5-4 and TRBJ2-1; 14 nucleotides line up with TRBD2. CDR1 SGHNT and CDR2 YYREEE come from the germline V gene (reference sequence). V shed 4 bases, J shed 3 bases, and the junction held 6 bases outside the gene matches. CDR3 size: 17 residues.

The chain employs TRBV19 and TRBJ1-1, with 9 bases matching TRBD1. V shed 7 bases and J 5 bases; nucleotides not matched to a gene: 8. The CDR3 has 14 residues. Per the germline V gene, CDR1 is LNHDA and CDR2 is SQIVND (reference sequence). CDR3 in DNA: TGTGCCAGTATCCAGGACAGGGGTGGTACTGAAGCTTTCTTT. This encodes CASIQDRGGTEAFF.

This clone has only one observation. The rearrangement joins TRBV28 to TRBJ2-3; D perhaps matches TRBD1 (5 bases). The germline V gene encodes CDR1 MDHEN and CDR2 SYDVKM. This CDR3 region has 12 residues. The V gene lost 2 bases and the J gene lost 11 bases, with 11 bases spanning the gap. CDR3: CASSLGSGLQYF. As DNA, the CDR3 is TGTGCCAGCAGTTTAGGGTCAGGGCTGCAGTATTTT.

The chain combines TRBV7-9 with TRBJ2-1, with TRBD2 matching over 7 bases. Trimming removed 6 bases from V and 1 base from J; junction bases left unmatched: 0. The germline V gene encodes CDR1 SEHNR and CDR2 FQNEAQ (reference sequence). The CDR3 is made up of 13 amino acids. The CDR3 is CASRRESYNEQFF. The CDR3 DNA reads TGTGCCAGCAGGCGGGAGTCCTACAATGAGCAGTTCTTC. The full variable domain, with the rest looked up from reference TRBV7-9 and TRBJ2-1, is DTGVSQNPRHKITKRGQNVTFRCDPISEHNRLYWYRQTLGQGPEFLTYFQNEAQLEKSRLLSDRFSAERPKGSFSTLEIQRTEQGDSAMYLCASRRESYNEQFFGPGTRLTVL.

The rearrangement links TRBV20-1 to TRBJ1-5, with 7 bases identical to TRBD1. In germline, CDR1 is DFQATT, CDR2 SNEGSKA (reference sequence). The trim removed 4 bases at V and 13 bases at J, leaving 4 bases unmatched. This CDR3 region has 10 residues. The CDR3 DNA follows: TGCAGTGCTACCCGGGACAGTCAGCATTTT. This gives the protein CSATRDSQHF.

The chain combines TRBV7-9 with TRBJ2-3, with TRBD2 matching over 11 bases. Germline V gives CDR1 SEHNR, CDR2 FQNEAQ (reference sequence). This CDR3 is built from 17 residues. Losses at the gene ends were 5 bases for V and 0 bases for J; bases not matched to a gene: 7. Here the CDR3 DNA reads TGTGCCAGCAGCCTCCTTTGGACTAGCGGGAGCACAGATACGCAGTATTTT. It codes for CASSLLWTSGSTDTQYF.

V and J are TRBV7-3 and TRBJ1-1; D is ambiguous. The CDR3 extends over 14 amino acids. Germline V gene data show CDR1 as SGHTA and CDR2 as FQGTGA. V lost 2 bases to trimming and J lost 11 bases, with 18 bases between them. CDR3 loop: CASSLEPTDMRAFF. In DNA, the CDR3 is TGTGCCAGCAGCTTAGAACCGACCGATATGCGGGCTTTCTTT.

The J gene is TRBJ2-7, the V gene TRBV7-9; 12 bases match TRBD1. This CDR3 spans 16 amino acids. J was trimmed by 1 base and V by 3 bases; bases with no gene match: 4. Germline CDR1 is SEHNR and CDR2 is FQNEAQ (reference sequence). The CDR3, as DNA: TGTGCCAGCAGCTTGGGGACAGGGGGCGAATCCTACGAGCAGTACTTC. This translates into CASSLGTGGESYEQYF.

The chain has TRBV27 and TRBJ1-6; D might be TRBD1 (5 bases). Trimming removed 11 bases from V and 8 bases from J, with 13 bases in between. CDR1 and CDR2 from the germline V gene are MNHEY and SMNVEV (reference sequence). CDR3 size: 12 residues. CDR3 coding DNA: TGTGCCTTCCCACAGGAACATTCACCCCTCCACTTT. Its translation: CAFPQEHSPLHF.

This sequence joins TRBV19 and TRBJ1-6; D perhaps matches TRBD1 (6 bases). The germline V gene has CDR1 LNHDA and CDR2 SQIVND (reference sequence). The V end lost 5 bases, the J end lost 2 bases, and 13 bases lay between the germline ends. This CDR3 region has 16 residues. Here the CDR3 DNA reads TGTGCCAGTAGTGCCACAGGGATCACCTATAATTCACCCCTCCACTTT. It codes for CASSATGITYNSPLHF.

The chain joins TRBV7-8 to TRBJ2-7, with D possibly being TRBD2 (6 bases). This CDR3 spans 15 amino acids. V lost 0 bases and J lost 0, with 9 bases in between. The germline V gene has CDR1 SGHVS and CDR2 FQNEAQ. The CDR3 here is CASSLAAGSSYEQYF. In DNA, the CDR3 is TGTGCCAGCAGCTTAGCGGCGGGAAGCTCCTACGAGCAGTACTTC.

The table lists this clone with a count of one. The chain is built from TRBV30 and TRBJ1-3; 7 bases align to TRBD1. V lost 0 bases to trimming and J lost 1 base; unmatched junction nucleotides: 3. The germline V gene encodes CDR1 GTSNPN and CDR2 SVGIG (reference sequence). The CDR3 sequence is 15 residues long. CDR3 sequence reads: CAWSVAGGSGNTIYF. The DNA for the CDR3 is TGTGCCTGGAGTGTAGCAGGGGGGTCTGGAAACACCATATATTTT. The whole variable domain, remainder taken from reference TRBV30 and TRBJ1-3, is SQTIHQWPATLVQPVGSPLSLECTVEGTSNPNLYWYRQAAGRGLQLLFYSVGIGQISSEVPQNLSASRPQDRQFILSSKKLLLSDSGFYLCAWSVAGGSGNTIYFGEGSWLTVV.

The chain combines TRBV28 with TRBJ2-7; 7 nucleotides match TRBD2. V trimming: 7 bases; J trimming: 5 bases; junction bases outside the gene matches: 14. The CDR3 contains 15 residues. CDR1 and CDR2 from the germline V gene are MDHEN and SYDVKM. The CDR3 is CASTPPSGEAHEQYF. The CDR3 DNA follows: TGTGCCAGCACCCCTCCTAGCGGAGAGGCCCACGAGCAGTACTTC.

The genes are TRBV11-2 and TRBJ1-5, with D tentatively TRBD1 (5 bases). This CDR3 has 16 residues. V lost 0 bases and J 7 bases, leaving 16 bases between the germline ends. Germline loops: CDR1 SGHAT, CDR2 FQNNGV. CDR3 sequence (DNA): TGTGCCAGCAGCTTAGATAACTTGAGGGGAGGACAGCCCCAGCATTTT. It codes for CASSLDNLRGGQPQHF.

This chain uses TRBV6-5 with TRBJ1-2, with TRBD1 identical over 8 bases. Looked up from germline, CDR1 is MNHEY and CDR2 is SVGAGI. Trimming cost V 4 bases and J 13 bases; bases outside gene matches: 20. The CDR3 totals 16 residues. CDR3 DNA: TGTGCCAGCAGTTCGGAACGGACAGGGCCTAGTCGGGTGAGCACCTTC. This sequence encodes CASSSERTGPSRVSTF.

J is TRBJ1-2 and V is TRBV28; 11 bases are a match to TRBD1. J lost 8 bases, V lost 6 bases, and 8 bases had no gene match. Per the germline V gene, CDR1 is MDHEN and CDR2 is SYDVKM. This CDR3 spans 14 amino acids. The CDR3 sequence is CASRQRTGGRGYTF. DNA for the CDR3: TGTGCCAGCAGACAAAGGACAGGGGGCCGGGGCTACACCTTC.

The chain recombines TRBV29-1 with TRBJ1-2, with D maybe TRBD1 (5 bases). V lost 5 bases to trimming and J lost 2 bases, with 15 bases between them. Germline V gives CDR1 SQVTM, CDR2 ANQGSEA. The CDR3 spans 14 residues. The CDR3 sequence is CSVNAQVTNYGYTF. The CDR3 region has the DNA TGCAGCGTTAATGCACAGGTGACCAACTATGGCTACACCTTC.

The chain links TRBV19 to TRBJ2-2; D is possibly TRBD2 (5 bases). V gave up 7 bases and J gave up 0 bases, with 12 bases separating them. Germline V CDR1 and CDR2: LNHDA, SQIVND (reference sequence). The CDR3 loop spans 15 amino acids. CDR3 DNA sequence: TGTGCCAGTAAAACGGAGGATTCGAACACCGGGGAGCTGTTTTTT. Its protein is CASKTEDSNTGELFF. The full variable domain, completed using reference TRBV19 and TRBJ2-2, is DGGITQSPKYLFRKEGQNVTLSCEQNLNHDAMYWYRQDPGQGLRLIYYSQIVNDFQKGDIAEGYSVSREKKESFPLTVTSAQKNPTAFYLCASKTEDSNTGELFFGEGSRLTVL.

About this clone: The sample has other DNA sequences that encode this CDR3 too. The chain links TRBV9 to TRBJ2-1, with TRBD2 matching 11 bases. This CDR3 has 15 residues. Germline V gene data show CDR1 as SGDLS and CDR2 as YYNGEE. The trim removed 0 bases at V and 6 bases at J, leaving 2 bases unmatched. The CDR3 nucleotides read TGTGCCAGCAGCGTAGCACTAGCGGGAGTCAATGAGCAGTTCTTC. Translated, it gives CASSVALAGVNEQFF.

CDR3 sequence: CASSFLGGRVETQYF. The CDR3 DNA is TGTGCCAGCAGTTTTCTCGGCGGGAGGGTAGAGACCCAGTACTTC. This rearrangement joins TRBV11-2 to TRBJ2-5, with 9 bases matching TRBD2. Looked up from germline, CDR1 is SGHAT and CDR2 is FQNNGV. V lost 6 bases, J lost 4 bases, and 9 bases stayed unmatched. The CDR3 length is 15 residues.

The CDR3 spells CASRGGQFNTGELFF. In nucleotides, the CDR3 is TGTGCCAGTAGAGGAGGACAGTTTAACACCGGGGAGCTGTTTTTT. The chain joins TRBV19 to TRBJ2-2; a possible D gene is TRBD1 (6 bases). Trimming removed 6 bases at V and 2 bases at J, with 13 bases between. From germline, CDR1 is LNHDA and CDR2 SQIVND (reference sequence). CDR3 length equals 15 residues. Full variable domain (outside the CDR3, taken from reference TRBV19 and TRBJ2-2): DGGITQSPKYLFRKEGQNVTLSCEQNLNHDAMYWYRQDPGQGLRLIYYSQIVNDFQKGDIAEGYSVSREKKESFPLTVTSAQKNPTAFYLCASRGGQFNTGELFFGEGSRLTVL.